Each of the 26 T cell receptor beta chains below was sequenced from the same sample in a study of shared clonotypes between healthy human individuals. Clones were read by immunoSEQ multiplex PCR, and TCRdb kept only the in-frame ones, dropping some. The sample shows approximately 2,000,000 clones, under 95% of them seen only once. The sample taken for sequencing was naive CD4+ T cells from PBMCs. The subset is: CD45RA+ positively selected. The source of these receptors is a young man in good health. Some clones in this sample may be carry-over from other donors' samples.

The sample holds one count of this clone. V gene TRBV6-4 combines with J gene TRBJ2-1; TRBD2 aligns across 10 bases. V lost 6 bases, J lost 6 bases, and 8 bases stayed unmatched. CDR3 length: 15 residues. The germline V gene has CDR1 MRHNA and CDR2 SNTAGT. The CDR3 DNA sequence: TGTGCCAGCAGCCTAAGCGGGAGGGCCTTCAATGAGCAGTTCTTC. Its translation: CASSLSGRAFNEQFF.

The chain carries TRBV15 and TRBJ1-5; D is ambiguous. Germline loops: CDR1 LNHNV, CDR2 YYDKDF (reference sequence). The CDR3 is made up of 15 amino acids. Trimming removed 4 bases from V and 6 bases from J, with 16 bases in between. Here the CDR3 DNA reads TGTGCCACCAGCACTAGGACGGTAGTAGGTCAGCCCCAGCATTTT. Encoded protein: CATSTRTVVGQPQHF. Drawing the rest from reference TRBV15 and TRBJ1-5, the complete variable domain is DAMVIQNPRYQVTQFGKPVTLSCSQTLNHNVMYWYQQKSSQAPKLLFHYYDKDFNNEADTPDNFQSRRPNTSFCFLDIRSPGLGDTAMYLCATSTRTVVGQPQHFGDGTRLSIL.

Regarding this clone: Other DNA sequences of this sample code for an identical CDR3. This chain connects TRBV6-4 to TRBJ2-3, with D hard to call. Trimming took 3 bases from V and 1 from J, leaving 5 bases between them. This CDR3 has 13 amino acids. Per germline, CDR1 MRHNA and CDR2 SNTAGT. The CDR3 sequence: CASSDRGTDTQYF. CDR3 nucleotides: TGTGCCAGCAGTGATCGGGGCACAGATACGCAGTATTTT.

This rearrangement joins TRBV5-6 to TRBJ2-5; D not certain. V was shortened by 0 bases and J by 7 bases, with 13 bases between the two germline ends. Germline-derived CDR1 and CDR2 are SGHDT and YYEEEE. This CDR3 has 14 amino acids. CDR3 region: CASSLARLGRTQYF. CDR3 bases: TGTGCCAGCAGCTTGGCCCGTTTGGGTAGGACCCAGTACTTC.

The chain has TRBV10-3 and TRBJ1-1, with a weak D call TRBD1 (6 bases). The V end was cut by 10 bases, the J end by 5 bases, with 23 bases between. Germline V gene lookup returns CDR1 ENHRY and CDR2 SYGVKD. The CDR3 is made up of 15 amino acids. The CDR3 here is CATTDPGTSLTEAFF. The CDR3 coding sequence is TGTGCCACCACAGACCCCGGGACAAGCTTAACTGAAGCTTTCTTT.

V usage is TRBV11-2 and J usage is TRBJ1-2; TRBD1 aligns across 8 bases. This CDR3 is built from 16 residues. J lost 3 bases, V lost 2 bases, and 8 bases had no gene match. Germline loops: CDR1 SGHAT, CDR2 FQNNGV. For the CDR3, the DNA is TGTGCCAGCAGCTTACGCCCGGACAGGGCTTACTATGGCTACACCTTC. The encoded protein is CASSLRPDRAYYGYTF. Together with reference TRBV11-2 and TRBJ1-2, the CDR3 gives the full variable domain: EAGVAQSPRYKIIEKRQSVAFWCNPISGHATLYWYQQILGQGPKLLIQFQNNGVVDDSQLPKDRFSAERLKGVDSTLKIQPAKLEDSAVYLCASSLRPDRAYYGYTFGSGTRLTVV.

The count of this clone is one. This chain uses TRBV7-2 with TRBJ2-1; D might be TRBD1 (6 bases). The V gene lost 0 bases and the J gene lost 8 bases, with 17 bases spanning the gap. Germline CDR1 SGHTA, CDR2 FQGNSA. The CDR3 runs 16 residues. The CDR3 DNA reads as TGTGCCAGCAGCTTAGCTGGGGGCACCTATGGAGATGAGCAGTTCTTC. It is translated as CASSLAGGTYGDEQFF. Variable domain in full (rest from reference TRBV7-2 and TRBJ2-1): GAGVSQSPSNKVTEKGKDVELRCDPISGHTALYWYRQSLGQGLEFLIYFQGNSAPDKSGLPSDRFSAERTGGSVSTLTIQRTQQEDSAVYLCASSLAGGTYGDEQFFGPGTRLTVL.

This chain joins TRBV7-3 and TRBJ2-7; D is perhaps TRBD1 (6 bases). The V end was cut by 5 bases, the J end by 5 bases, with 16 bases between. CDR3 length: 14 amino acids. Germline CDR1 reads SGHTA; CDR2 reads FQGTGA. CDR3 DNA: TGTGCCAGCAGCCCACTCAGGGGTAAGGACGAGCAGTACTTC. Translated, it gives CASSPLRGKDEQYF.

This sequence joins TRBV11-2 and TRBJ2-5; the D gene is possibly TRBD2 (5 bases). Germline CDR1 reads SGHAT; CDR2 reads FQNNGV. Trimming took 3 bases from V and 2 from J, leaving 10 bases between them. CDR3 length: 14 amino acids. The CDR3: CASSLGGYQETQYF. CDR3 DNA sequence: TGTGCCAGCAGCTTGGGCGGGTATCAAGAGACCCAGTACTTC. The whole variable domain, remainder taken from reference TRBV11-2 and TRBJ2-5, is EAGVAQSPRYKIIEKRQSVAFWCNPISGHATLYWYQQILGQGPKLLIQFQNNGVVDDSQLPKDRFSAERLKGVDSTLKIQPAKLEDSAVYLCASSLGGYQETQYFGPGTRLLVL.

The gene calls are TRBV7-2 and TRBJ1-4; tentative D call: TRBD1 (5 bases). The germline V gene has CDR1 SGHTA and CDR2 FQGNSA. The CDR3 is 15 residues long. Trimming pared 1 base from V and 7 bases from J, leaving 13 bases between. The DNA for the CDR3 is TGTGCCAGCAGCTTAGAGGCAGGGAGGGCTGAAAAACTGTTTTTT. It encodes CASSLEAGRAEKLFF.

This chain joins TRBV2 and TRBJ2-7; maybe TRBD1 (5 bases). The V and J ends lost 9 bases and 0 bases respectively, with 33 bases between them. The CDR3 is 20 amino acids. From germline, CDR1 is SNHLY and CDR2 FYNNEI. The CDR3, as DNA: TGTGCCAGGCTAAGACTCAGGGTTGGGTGGAGCTCCACCCGCTCCTACGAGCAGTACTTC. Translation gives CARLRLRVGWSSTRSYEQYF.

CDR3: CASSLDTAYEQYF. The CDR3 DNA sequence: TGCGCCAGCAGCTTGGACACAGCCTACGAGCAGTACTTC. The chain carries TRBV5-1 and TRBJ2-7, with unresolved D. CDR1 is SGHRS and CDR2 is YFSETQ in the germline V gene. This CDR3 is 13 amino acids long. Between the trimmed V and J ends, which lost 0 bases and 2 bases, there was a span of 6 bases.

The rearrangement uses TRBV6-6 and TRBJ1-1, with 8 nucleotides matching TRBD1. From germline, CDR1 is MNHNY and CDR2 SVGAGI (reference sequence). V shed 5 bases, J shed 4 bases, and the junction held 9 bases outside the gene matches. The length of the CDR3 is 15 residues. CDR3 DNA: TGTGCCAGCAGTAAGGAATTTACAGGGGGCACTGAAGCTTTCTTT. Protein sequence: CASSKEFTGGTEAFF.

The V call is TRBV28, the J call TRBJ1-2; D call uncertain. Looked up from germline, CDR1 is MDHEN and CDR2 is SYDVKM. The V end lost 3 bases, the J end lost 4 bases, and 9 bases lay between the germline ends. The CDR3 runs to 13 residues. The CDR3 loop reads CASSLTVIYGYTF. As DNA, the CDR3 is TGTGCCAGCAGTTTGACGGTGATCTATGGCTACACCTTC.

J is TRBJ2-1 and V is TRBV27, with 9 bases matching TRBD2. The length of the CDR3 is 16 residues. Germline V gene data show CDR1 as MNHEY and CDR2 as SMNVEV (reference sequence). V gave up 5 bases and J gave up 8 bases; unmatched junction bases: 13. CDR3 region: CASSPSGGLASYEQFF. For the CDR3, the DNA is TGTGCCAGCAGTCCATCGGGGGGACTAGCTTCCTATGAGCAGTTCTTC.

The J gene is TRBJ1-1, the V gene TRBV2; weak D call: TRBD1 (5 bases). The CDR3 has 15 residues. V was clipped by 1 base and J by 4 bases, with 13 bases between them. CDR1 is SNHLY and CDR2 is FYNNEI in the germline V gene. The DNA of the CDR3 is TGTGCCAGCAGTGAAGAGGCAGGGAGAGGCACTGAAGCTTTCTTT. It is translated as CASSEEAGRGTEAFF.

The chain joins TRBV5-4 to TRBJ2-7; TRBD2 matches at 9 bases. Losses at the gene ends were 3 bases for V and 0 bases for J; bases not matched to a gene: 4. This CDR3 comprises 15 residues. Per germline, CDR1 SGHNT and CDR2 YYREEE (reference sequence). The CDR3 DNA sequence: TGTGCCAGCAGCTCCCGGACTAGCGACTCCTACGAGCAGTACTTC. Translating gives CASSSRTSDSYEQYF.

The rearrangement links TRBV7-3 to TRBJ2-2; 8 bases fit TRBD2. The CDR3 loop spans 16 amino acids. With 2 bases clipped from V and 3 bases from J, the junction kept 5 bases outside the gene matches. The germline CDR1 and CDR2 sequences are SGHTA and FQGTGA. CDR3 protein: CASSLLPGGDTGELFF. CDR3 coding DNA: TGTGCCAGCAGCTTACTTCCGGGAGGGGACACCGGGGAGCTGTTTTTT. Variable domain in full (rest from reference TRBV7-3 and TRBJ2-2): GAGVSQTPSNKVTEKGKYVELRCDPISGHTALYWYRQSLGQGPEFLIYFQGTGAADDSGLPNDRFFAVRPEGSVSTLKIQRTERGDSAVYLCASSLLPGGDTGELFFGEGSRLTVL.

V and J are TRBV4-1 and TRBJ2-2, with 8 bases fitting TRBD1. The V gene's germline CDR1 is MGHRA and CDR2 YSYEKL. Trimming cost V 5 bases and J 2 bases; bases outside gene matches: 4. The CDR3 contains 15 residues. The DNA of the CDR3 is TGCGCCAGCAGCAAGACAGGGGCCAACACCGGGGAGCTGTTTTTT. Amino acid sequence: CASSKTGANTGELFF.

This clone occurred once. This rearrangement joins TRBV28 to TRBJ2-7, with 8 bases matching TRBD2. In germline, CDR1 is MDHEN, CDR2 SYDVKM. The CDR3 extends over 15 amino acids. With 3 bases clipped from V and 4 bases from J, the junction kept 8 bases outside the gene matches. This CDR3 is CASSFTAGVLYEQYF. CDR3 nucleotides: TGTGCCAGCAGTTTCACAGCGGGAGTGTTGTACGAGCAGTACTTC.

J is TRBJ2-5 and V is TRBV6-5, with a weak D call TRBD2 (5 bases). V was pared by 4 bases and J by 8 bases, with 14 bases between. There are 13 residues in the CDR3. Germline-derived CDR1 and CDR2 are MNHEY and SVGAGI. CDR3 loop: CASSFPGRETQYF. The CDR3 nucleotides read TGTGCCAGCAGTTTTCCGGGTCGGGAAACCCAGTACTTC.

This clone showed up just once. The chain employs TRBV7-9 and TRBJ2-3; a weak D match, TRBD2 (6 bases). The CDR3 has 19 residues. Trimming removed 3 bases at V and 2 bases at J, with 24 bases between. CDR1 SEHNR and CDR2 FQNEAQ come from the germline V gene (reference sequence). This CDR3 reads CASSFGLALTKTLTDTQYF. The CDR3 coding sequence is TGTGCCAGCAGCTTCGGGCTAGCGCTTACAAAAACTCTCACAGATACGCAGTATTTT. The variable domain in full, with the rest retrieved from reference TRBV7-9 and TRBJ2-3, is DTGVSQNPRHKITKRGQNVTFRCDPISEHNRLYWYRQTLGQGPEFLTYFQNEAQLEKSRLLSDRFSAERPKGSFSTLEIQRTEQGDSAMYLCASSFGLALTKTLTDTQYFGPGTRLTVL.

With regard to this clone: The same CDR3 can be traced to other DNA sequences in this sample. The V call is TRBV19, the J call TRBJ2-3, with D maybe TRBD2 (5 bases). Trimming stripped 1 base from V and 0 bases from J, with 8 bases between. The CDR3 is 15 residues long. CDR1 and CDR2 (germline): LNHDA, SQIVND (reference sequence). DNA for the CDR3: TGTGCCAGTAGTATAGTAAGCGGTAGCACAGATACGCAGTATTTT. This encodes CASSIVSGSTDTQYF.

The CDR3 region has the DNA TGTGCCAGCACCTCGTCAGACCTAGCCAAAAACATTCAGTACTTC. Translating it yields CASTSSDLAKNIQYF. The chain joins TRBV28 to TRBJ2-4; D remains ambiguous. This CDR3 is built from 15 residues. Germline assignment: CDR1 MDHEN and CDR2 SYDVKM. The germline V and J ends were trimmed by 7 bases and 0 bases, with 13 bases remaining between them. Full variable domain (rest looked up from reference TRBV28 and TRBJ2-4): DVKVTQSSRYLVKRTGEKVFLECVQDMDHENMFWYRQDPGLGLRLIYFSYDVKMKEKGDIPEGYSVSREKKERFSLILESASTNQTSMYLCASTSSDLAKNIQYFGAGTRLSVL.

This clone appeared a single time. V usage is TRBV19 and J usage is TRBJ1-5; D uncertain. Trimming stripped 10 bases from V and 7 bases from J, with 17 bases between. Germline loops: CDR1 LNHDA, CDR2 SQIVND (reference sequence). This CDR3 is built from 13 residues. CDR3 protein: CATTSGPWQPQHF. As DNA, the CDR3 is TGTGCCACCACAAGCGGGCCATGGCAGCCCCAGCATTTT.

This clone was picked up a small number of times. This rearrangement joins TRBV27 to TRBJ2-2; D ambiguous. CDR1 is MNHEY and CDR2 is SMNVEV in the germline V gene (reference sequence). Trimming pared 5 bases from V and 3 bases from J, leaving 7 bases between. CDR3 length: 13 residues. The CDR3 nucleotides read TGTGCCAGCAGTACGCTGGACACCGGGGAGCTGTTTTTT. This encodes CASSTLDTGELFF.